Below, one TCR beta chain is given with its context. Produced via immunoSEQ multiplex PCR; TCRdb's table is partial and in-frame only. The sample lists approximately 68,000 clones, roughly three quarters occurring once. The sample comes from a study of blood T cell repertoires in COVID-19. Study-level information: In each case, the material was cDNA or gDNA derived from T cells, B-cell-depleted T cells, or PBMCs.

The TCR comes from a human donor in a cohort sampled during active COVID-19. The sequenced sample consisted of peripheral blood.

This CDR3 reads CASGGGTGYGYTF. CDR3 in DNA: TGTGCCAGCGGGGGGGGGACAGGGTATGGCTACACCTTC. This rearrangement joins TRBV28 to TRBJ1-2; TRBD1 matches 9 bases. Germline assignment: CDR1 MDHEN and CDR2 SYDVKM. CDR3 length equals 13 residues. After removal of 8 bases from V and 5 bases from J, the junction contained 6 bases not matched to a gene.